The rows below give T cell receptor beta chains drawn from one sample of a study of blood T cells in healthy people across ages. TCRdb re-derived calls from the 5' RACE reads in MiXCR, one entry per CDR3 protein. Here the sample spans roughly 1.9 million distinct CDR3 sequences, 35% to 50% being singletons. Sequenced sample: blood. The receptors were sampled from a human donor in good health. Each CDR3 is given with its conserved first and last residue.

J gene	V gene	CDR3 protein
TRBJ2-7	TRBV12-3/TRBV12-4	CASSLALRWRGEQYF
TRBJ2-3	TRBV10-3	CAISARGSTDTQYF
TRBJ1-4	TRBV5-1	CASSLDPITGEKLFF
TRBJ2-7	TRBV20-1	CSASRGGGSYEQYF
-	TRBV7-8	CASSLVFQGFNEQYF
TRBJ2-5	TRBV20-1	CSARPHPAGETQYF
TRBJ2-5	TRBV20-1	CSARETGLETQYF
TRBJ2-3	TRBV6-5	CASSYWPRAGGQDTQYF
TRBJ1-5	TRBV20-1	CSAGQGLWPQHF
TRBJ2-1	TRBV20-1	CSPGGRGDNEQFF
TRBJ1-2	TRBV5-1	CASSLALSAGGYTF
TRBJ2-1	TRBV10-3	CAISESHNSNEQFF
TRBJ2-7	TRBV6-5	CASSYSGTGHEQYF
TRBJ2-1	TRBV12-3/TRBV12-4	CASSPGIGNEQFF
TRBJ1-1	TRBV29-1	CSVEMLLVNTEAFF
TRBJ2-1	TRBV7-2	CASSLVPQQFF
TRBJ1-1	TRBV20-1	CSAHPGQTNTEAFF
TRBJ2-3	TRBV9	CASSPRALLSTDTQYF
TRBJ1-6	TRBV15	CATSREDSPLHF
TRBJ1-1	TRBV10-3	CAISTRGGRVNTEAFF
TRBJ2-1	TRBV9	CASSYRQGQVSVNEQFF
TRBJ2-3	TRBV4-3	CASSLREGGTDTQYF
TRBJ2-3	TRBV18	CASSPMLEDTQYF
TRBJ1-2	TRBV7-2	CASSLGWQGGGYTF
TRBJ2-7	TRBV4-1	CASSQPFDTSYEQYF
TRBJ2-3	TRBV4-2	CASSQGTSGVTDTQYF
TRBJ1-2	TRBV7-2	CASSRTGLGSNYGYTF
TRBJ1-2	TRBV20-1	CSADHRGYGYTF
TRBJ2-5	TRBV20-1	CSASRLASGGDETQYF
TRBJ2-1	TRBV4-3	CASRLGGSGYNEQFF
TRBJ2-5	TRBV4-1	CASSPIRNLQETQYF
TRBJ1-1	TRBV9	CASSVEIGTQAFF
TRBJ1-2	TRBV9	CASSPQAQGGYTF
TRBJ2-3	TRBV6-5	CASQTRYGGRDTQYF
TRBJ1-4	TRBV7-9	CASSLNTGQDGLFF
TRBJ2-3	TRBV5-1	CASSSQGTDTQYF
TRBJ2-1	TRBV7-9	CASSLDGRGLYNEQFF
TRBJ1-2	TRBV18	CASSPTTQGEGYTF
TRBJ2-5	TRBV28	CASSLGGFFGGLQETQYF
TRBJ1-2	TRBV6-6	CASSYMREYGYTF
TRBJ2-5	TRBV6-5	CASSYSAATEETQYF
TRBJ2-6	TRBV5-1	CATSGGGRLAGANVLTF
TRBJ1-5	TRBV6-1	CASSGVGNSNQPQHF
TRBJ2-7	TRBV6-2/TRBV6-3	CASGPWGAGRYEQYF
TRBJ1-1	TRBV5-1	CASKQSNMNTEAFF
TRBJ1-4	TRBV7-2	CASSLLGGAVGEKLFF
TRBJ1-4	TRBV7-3	CALCGTGCEKLFF
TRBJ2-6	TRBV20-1	CSATTSGGASGANVLTF
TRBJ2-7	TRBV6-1	CASSPVKGVPYEQYF
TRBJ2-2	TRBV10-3	CASWDGTTGELFF
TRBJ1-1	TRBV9	CANSVTQGRTEAFF
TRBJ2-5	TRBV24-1	CATSGAAETQYF
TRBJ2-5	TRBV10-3	CATETGVEETQYF
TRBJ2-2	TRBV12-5	CASGLVQGAVTGELFF
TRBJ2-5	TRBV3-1	CASSQGTSGRQETQYF
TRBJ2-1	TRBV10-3	CAIRVQDRLSYEQFF
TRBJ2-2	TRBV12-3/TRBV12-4	CASSLATDSTGELFF